This T cell receptor beta chain derives from a study of shared clonotypes between healthy human individuals. The assay was immunoSEQ multiplex PCR, and TCRdb's table has in-frame clones only and misses some. The table shows around 1.1 million clones, with 77% occurring only once. The CDR3 is made up of 17 amino acids. Trimming left V 7 bases short and J 0 bases short, with 16 bases between. Germline CDR1 ENHRY, CDR2 SYGVKD. The TCR comes from a man younger than 35 in good health. Some clones in this sample may be carry-over from other donors' samples. V gene TRBV10-3 combines with J gene TRBJ2-6, with D possibly being TRBD1 or TRBD2 (6 bases each). Sequencing was performed on memory CD4+ T cells from PBMCs. Subset in this sample: CD45RA-negative fraction. CDR3 bases: TGTGCCATCACCGCGGGACAAGCTCTCTCTGGGGCCAACGTCCTGACTTTC. Translation gives CAITAGQALSGANVLTF.